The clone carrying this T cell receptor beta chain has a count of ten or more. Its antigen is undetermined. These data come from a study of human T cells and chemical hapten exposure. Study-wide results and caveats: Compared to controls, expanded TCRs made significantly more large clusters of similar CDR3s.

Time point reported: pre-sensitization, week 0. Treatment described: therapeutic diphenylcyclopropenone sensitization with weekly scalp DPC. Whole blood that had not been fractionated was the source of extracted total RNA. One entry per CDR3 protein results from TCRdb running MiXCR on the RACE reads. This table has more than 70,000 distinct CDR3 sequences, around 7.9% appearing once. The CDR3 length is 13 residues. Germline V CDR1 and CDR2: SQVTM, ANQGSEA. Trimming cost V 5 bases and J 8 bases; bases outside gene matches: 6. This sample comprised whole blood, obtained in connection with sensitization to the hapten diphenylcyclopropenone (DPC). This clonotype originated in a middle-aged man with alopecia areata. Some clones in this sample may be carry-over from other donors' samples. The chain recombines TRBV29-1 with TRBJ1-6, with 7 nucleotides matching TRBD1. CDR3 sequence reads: CSVSQGIDSPLHF. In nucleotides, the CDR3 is TGCAGCGTTTCACAGGGGATTGATTCACCCCTCCACTTT.